These 21 T cell receptor beta chains were sequenced from one sample in a study of T cell repertoires in cytomegalovirus infection. TCRdb passed the reads through MiXCR, listing each CDR3 protein once. The profile shows 350,000 to 400,000 distinct CDR3 sequences, roughly a third of them singletons. No antigen has been assigned to these receptors. Material: cultured PBMCs, obtained from culture after CMV antigen stimulation. Source of these receptors: a human donor in good health (CMV status not recorded). Some clones in this sample may be carry-over from other donors' samples.

There are many counts of this clonotype. V usage is TRBV7-2 and J usage is TRBJ1-4; 9 bases fit TRBD1. Germline V gene sequence: CDR1 SGHTA, CDR2 FQGNSA. V gave up 5 bases and J gave up 6 bases; unmatched junction bases: 7. CDR3 size: 15 residues. CDR3 protein: CASSPGDRVYEKLFF. For the CDR3, the DNA is TGTGCCAGCAGCCCCGGGGACAGGGTTTATGAAAAACTGTTTTTT.

The chain combines TRBV12-3 or TRBV12-4 with TRBJ1-2; D gene uncertain. V shed 1 base and J shed 6 bases, with 6 bases lying between them. CDR3 length: 12 amino acids. This CDR3 reads CASSLDQDGYTF. CDR3 nucleotide sequence: TGTGCCAGCAGTTTAGACCAGGATGGCTACACCTTC.

For this clonotype: A much larger clone is a single base away; this may be a read error. The chain employs TRBV29-1 and TRBJ2-7; 15 bases align to TRBD2. The length of the CDR3 is 14 residues. The V gene's germline CDR1 is SQVTM and CDR2 ANQGSEA. For the CDR3, the DNA is TGCAGCGGCGGGACTAGCGGGAGGTCCTACAAGCAGTACTTC. Its translation is CSGGTSGRSYKQYF.

This clonotype has a handful of counts. J is TRBJ1-2 and V is TRBV7-2; D not resolved. Looked up from germline, CDR1 is SGHTA and CDR2 is FQGNSA. The CDR3 has 11 residues. With 4 bases removed from V and 4 bases from J, the gap between germline ends came to 4 bases. The CDR3 nucleotides are TGTGCCAGCAGCTACAGCTATGGCTACACCTTC. As protein: CASSYSYGYTF.

In its sample, this clonotype was seen a few times. The chain combines TRBV5-6 with TRBJ1-1; D is perhaps TRBD1 (6 bases). The V end lost 1 base, the J end lost 10 bases, and 14 bases lay between the germline ends. Germline V gene lookup returns CDR1 SGHDT and CDR2 YYEEEE. This CDR3 is built from 13 residues. DNA of the CDR3: TGTGCCAGCAGCTTGAAAATTCGAGGGGGAGCTTTCTTT. It specifies CASSLKIRGGAFF.

This clonotype has ten or more counts. The J gene is TRBJ2-2, the V gene TRBV7-8; D call uncertain. The CDR3 covers 14 residues. V lost 8 bases and J 4 bases, leaving 14 bases between the germline ends. Looked up from germline, CDR1 is SGHVS and CDR2 is FQNEAQ. DNA for the CDR3: TGTGCCAGCGCCATGGCGGAAATCACCGGGGAGCTGTTTTTT. Its protein product is CASAMAEITGELFF.

The chain has TRBV15 and TRBJ2-5; tentative D call: TRBD1 (6 bases). CDR1 LNHNV and CDR2 YYDKDF come from the germline V gene (reference sequence). Trimming took off 0 bases at V and 5 bases at J, with 16 bases between the two ends. This CDR3 has 16 residues. The CDR3: CATSRDFQGIGETQYF. In DNA, the CDR3 is TGTGCCACCAGCAGAGATTTCCAGGGGATCGGGGAGACCCAGTACTTC.

The DNA of the CDR3 is TGCGCCAGCAGCTCCGGACAGATCTACACCTTC. The encoded protein is CASSSGQIYTF. V usage is TRBV5-1 and J usage is TRBJ1-2; tentative D call: TRBD1 (6 bases). This CDR3 has 11 amino acids. Germline V lookup: CDR1 SGHRS, CDR2 YFSETQ. Trimming removed 3 bases from V and 10 bases from J, with 10 bases in between.

This clonotype was seen a handful of times. This rearrangement joins TRBV19 to TRBJ1-1, with TRBD1 as a possible D gene (5 bases). CDR1 and CDR2 from the germline V gene are LNHDA and SQIVND (reference sequence). V dropped 5 bases and J dropped 0 bases, with 10 bases sitting between them. The CDR3 length is 14 residues. The CDR3 DNA sequence: TGTGCCAGTAGTTCCTGGGGGGTGAACACTGAAGCTTTCTTT. Translation gives CASSSWGVNTEAFF.

This clonotype was detected a few times. The rearrangement links TRBV6-2 or TRBV6-3 to TRBJ2-1, with TRBD1 identical over 9 bases. The CDR3 covers 15 residues. Germline trimming cut 4 bases from V and 8 bases from J; bases unmatched to any gene: 9. The germline V gene encodes CDR1 MNHEY and CDR2 SVGEGT. The CDR3 region has the DNA TGTGCCAGCAGTTCCGGGACAGGGTATGTCGATGAGCAGTTCTTC. Residues: CASSSGTGYVDEQFF.

V and J are TRBV5-3 and TRBJ2-1; D unresolved. TRBV5-3 is placed among ORFs of uncertain function. The CDR3 consists of 16 residues. V lost 4 bases, J lost 0 bases, and 14 bases lay in between. CDR3 in amino acids: CARSHTLNFSYNEQFF. In DNA form, the CDR3 reads TGTGCCAGAAGCCATACCCTGAATTTCTCCTACAATGAGCAGTTCTTC.

This clonotype was detected a few times. The genes are TRBV6-2 or TRBV6-3 and TRBJ1-1; the D is unclear. The germline CDR1 and CDR2 sequences are MNHEY and SVGEGT. The CDR3 covers 14 residues. The ends were cut back, 0 bases at V and 5 bases at J, with 10 bases in the middle. DNA of the CDR3: TGTGCCAGCAGTTACTCTGGTGGAAGAACTGAAGCTTTCTTT. Translating it yields CASSYSGGRTEAFF.

CDR3 nucleotides: TGCAGCGTGAAACTAGCGTCCGGGGAGCTGTTTTTT. Translation: CSVKLASGELFF. This chain uses TRBV29-1 with TRBJ2-2; 7 bases map to TRBD2. This CDR3 comprises 12 residues. The V gene end was trimmed by 6 bases and the J gene end by 6 bases; junction bases not matched to a gene: 4. Germline assignment: CDR1 SQVTM and CDR2 ANQGSEA.

The chain combines TRBV7-2 with TRBJ2-5; D may be TRBD1 (5 bases). This CDR3 contains 17 residues. V was cut by 1 base and J by 1 base, with 16 bases left in between. The germline V gene encodes CDR1 SGHTA and CDR2 FQGNSA. The CDR3 loop is CASSLGAGPLTQETQYF. CDR3 coding DNA: TGTGCCAGCAGCTTAGGGGCAGGGCCCCTTACCCAAGAGACCCAGTACTTC.

This clonotype has a single count. This rearrangement joins TRBV7-3 to TRBJ2-1; 12 positions match TRBD2. CDR1 is SGHTA, CDR2 FQGTGA, per germline. CDR3 length equals 17 residues. The V segment lost 4 bases and the J segment 9 bases; nucleotides outside the gene matches: 13. Written as DNA, the CDR3 is TGTGCCAGCAGCTCTCTTCTAGCGGGAGGGCCGGGAGGTGAGCAGTTCTTC. It specifies CASSSLLAGGPGGEQFF.

This clonotype has just a few counts. The J gene is TRBJ2-7, the V gene TRBV7-2; TRBD2 agrees at 9 bases. CDR1 and CDR2 from the germline V gene are SGHTA and FQGNSA. Trimming removed 1 base from V and 2 bases from J; junction bases left unmatched: 3. The length of the CDR3 is 15 residues. The CDR3 DNA is TGTGCCAGCAGCTTAGGACTAGCGGAGACCTACGAGCAGTACTTC. Translated, it gives CASSLGLAETYEQYF.

This sequence joins TRBV29-1 and TRBJ2-1; 7 bases match TRBD2. J gave up 8 bases and V 6 bases, and 13 bases lay outside the gene matches. This CDR3 has 14 amino acids. Germline lookup yields CDR1 SQVTM and CDR2 ANQGSEA. CDR3 amino acids: CSVILRGRFDEQFF. CDR3 DNA: TGCAGCGTAATTCTGCGCGGGAGATTTGATGAGCAGTTCTTC.

This clonotype came up a few times. V is TRBV3-1 and J is TRBJ2-3; D gene uncertain. With 6 bases removed from V and 2 bases from J, the gap between germline ends came to 15 bases. The germline V gene has CDR1 LGHDT and CDR2 YNNKEL (reference sequence). The CDR3 is made up of 15 amino acids. The CDR3 DNA sequence: TGTGCCAGCAGTTACGACGGCGGATACACAGATACGCAGTATTTT. Its protein product is CASSYDGGYTDTQYF.

In its sample, this clonotype was seen a few times. The V and J genes are TRBV12-3 or TRBV12-4 and TRBJ1-4; TRBD1 matches at 12 bases. V gave up 1 base and J gave up 4 bases; unmatched junction bases: 7. This CDR3 comprises 18 residues. CDR3 nucleotide sequence: TGTGCCAGCAGTTTAGAGTTCGGGACAGGGGGCTATAATGAAAAACTGTTTTTT. As protein: CASSLEFGTGGYNEKLFF.

In its sample, this clonotype was seen many times. The chain is built from TRBV7-2 and TRBJ2-1; tentative D call: TRBD1 (6 bases). There are 15 residues in the CDR3. Germline V gene data show CDR1 as SGHTA and CDR2 as FQGNSA. V gave up 0 bases and J gave up 0 bases, with 6 bases separating them. The CDR3 coding sequence is TGTGCCAGCAGCTTAGCGGACAGCTCCTACAATGAGCAGTTCTTC. Translated, it gives CASSLADSSYNEQFF.

This clonotype has just a few counts. The CDR3 nucleotides read TGTGCCAGCAGTTCAGTCCCCCGGCTAGCGGGAGCAAACTCTGGGGCCAACGTCCTGACTTTC. Protein: CASSSVPRLAGANSGANVLTF. This chain joins TRBV12-3 or TRBV12-4 and TRBJ2-6; 10 bases are a match to TRBD2. Unmatched junction bases numbered 15, after V lost 4 bases and J lost 0 bases. The CDR3 runs to 21 residues.